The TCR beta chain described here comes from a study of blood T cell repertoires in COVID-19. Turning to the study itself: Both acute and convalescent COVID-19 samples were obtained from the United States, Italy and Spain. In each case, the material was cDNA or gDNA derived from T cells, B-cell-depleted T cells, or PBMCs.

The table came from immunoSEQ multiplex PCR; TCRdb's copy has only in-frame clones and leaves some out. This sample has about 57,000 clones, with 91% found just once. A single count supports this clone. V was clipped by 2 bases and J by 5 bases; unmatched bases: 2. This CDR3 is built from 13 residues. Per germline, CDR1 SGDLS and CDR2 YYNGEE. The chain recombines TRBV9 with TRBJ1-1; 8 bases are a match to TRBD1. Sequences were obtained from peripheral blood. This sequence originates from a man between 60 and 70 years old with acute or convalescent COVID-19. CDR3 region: CASSVQGATEAFF. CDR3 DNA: TGTGCCAGCAGCGTTCAGGGGGCAACTGAAGCTTTCTTT.